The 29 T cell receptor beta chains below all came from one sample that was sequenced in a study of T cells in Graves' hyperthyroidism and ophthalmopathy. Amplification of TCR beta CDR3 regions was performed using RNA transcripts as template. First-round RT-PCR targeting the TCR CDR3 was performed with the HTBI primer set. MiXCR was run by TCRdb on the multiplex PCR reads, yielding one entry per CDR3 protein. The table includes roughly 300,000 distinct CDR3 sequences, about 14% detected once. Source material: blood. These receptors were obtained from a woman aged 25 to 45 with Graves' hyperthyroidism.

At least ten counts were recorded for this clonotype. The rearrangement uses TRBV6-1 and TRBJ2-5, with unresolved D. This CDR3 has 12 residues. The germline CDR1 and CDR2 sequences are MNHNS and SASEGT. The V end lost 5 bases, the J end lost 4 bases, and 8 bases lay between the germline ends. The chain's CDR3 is CASSPMVETQYF. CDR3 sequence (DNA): TGTGCCAGCAGTCCCATGGTAGAGACCCAGTACTTC.

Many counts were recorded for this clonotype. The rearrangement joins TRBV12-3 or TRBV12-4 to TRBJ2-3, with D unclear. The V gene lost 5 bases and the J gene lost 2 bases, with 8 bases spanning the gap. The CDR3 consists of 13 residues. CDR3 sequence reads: CASSESYTDTQYF. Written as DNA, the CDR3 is TGTGCCAGCAGTGAATCGTACACAGATACGCAGTATTTT.

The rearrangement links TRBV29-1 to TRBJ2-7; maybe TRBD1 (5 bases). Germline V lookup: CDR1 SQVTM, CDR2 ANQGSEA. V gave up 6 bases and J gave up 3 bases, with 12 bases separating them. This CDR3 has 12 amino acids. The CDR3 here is CSVAMTVYEQYF. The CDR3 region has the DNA TGCAGCGTGGCCATGACAGTCTACGAGCAGTACTTC.

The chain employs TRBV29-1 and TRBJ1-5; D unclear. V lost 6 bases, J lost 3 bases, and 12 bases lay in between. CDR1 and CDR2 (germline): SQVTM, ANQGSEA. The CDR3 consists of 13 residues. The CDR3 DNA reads TGCAGCGTCGTCGTAGGTCCCAATCAGCCCCAGCATTTT. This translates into CSVVVGPNQPQHF.

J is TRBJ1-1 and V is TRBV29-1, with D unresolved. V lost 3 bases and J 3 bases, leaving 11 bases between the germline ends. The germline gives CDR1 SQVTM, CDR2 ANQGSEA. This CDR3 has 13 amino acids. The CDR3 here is CSVETQQDTEAFF. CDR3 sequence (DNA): TGCAGCGTTGAGACTCAGCAGGACACTGAAGCTTTCTTT.

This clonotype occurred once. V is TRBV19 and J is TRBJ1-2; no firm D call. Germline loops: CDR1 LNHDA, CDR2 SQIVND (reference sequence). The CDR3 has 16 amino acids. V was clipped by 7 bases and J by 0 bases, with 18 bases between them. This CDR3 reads CASTYIGQDANYGYTF. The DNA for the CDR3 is TGTGCCAGTACTTACATAGGGCAAGACGCTAACTATGGCTACACCTTC.

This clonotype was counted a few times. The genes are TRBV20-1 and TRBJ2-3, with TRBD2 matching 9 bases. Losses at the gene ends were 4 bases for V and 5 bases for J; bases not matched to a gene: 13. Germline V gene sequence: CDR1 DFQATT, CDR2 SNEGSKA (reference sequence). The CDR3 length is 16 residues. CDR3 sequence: CSAMGGEREALDTQYF. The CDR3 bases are TGCAGTGCTATGGGGGGGGAGCGGGAGGCGTTAGATACGCAGTATTTT.

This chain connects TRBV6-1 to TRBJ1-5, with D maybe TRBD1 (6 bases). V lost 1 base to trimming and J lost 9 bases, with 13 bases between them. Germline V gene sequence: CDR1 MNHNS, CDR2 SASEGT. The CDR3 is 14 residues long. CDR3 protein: CASSEGTEAGPQHF. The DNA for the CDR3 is TGTGCCAGCAGTGAAGGGACAGAGGCGGGGCCCCAGCATTTT.

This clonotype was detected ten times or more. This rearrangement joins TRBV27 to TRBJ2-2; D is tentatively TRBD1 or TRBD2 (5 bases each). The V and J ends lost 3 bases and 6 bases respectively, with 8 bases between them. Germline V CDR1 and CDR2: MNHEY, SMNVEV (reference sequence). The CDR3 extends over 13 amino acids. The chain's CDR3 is CASSFSGPGELFF. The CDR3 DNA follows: TGTGCCAGCAGTTTCTCGGGACCCGGGGAGCTGTTTTTT.

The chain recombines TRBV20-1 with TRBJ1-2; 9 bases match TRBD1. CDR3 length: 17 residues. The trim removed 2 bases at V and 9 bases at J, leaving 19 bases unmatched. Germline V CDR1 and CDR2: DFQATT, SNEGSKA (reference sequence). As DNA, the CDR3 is TGCAGTGCTAGAACGGTGCACAGGGGGCAGTCCGCACTTAGCTACACCTTC. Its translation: CSARTVHRGQSALSYTF.

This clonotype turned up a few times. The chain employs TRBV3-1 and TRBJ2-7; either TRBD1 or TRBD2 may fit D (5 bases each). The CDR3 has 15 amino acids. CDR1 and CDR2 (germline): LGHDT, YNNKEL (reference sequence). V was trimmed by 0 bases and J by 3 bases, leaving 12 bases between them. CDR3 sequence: CASSQDGGPNYEQYF. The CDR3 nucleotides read TGTGCCAGCAGCCAAGATGGGGGTCCTAACTACGAGCAGTACTTC.

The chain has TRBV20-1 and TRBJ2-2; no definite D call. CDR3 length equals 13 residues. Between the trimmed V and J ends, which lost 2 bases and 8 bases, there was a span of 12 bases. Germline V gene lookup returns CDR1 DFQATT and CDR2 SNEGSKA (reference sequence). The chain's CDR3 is CSARNSLKGELFF. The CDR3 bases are TGCAGTGCTAGAAACAGTTTAAAAGGGGAGCTGTTTTTT.

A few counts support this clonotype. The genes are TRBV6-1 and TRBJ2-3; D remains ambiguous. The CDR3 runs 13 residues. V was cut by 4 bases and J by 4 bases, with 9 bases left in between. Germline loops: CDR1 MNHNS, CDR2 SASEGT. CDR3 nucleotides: TGTGCCAGCAGTGGTGGTGGCGCAGATACGCAGTATTTT. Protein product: CASSGGGADTQYF.

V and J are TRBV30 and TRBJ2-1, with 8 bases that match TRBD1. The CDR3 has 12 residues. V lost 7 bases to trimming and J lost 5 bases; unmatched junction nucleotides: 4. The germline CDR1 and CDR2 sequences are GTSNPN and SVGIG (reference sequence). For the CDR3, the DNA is TGTGCCTATGACAGGGGTGACAATGAGCAGTTCTTC. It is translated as CAYDRGDNEQFF.

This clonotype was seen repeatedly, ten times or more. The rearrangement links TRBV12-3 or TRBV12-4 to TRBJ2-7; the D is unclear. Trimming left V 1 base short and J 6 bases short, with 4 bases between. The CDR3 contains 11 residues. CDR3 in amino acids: CASSLGSEQYF. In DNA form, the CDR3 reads TGTGCCAGCAGTTTAGGGTCCGAGCAGTACTTC.

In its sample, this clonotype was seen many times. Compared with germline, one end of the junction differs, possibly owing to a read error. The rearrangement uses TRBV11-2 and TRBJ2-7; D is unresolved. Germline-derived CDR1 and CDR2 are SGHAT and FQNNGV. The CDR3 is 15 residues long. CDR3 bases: TGTGCCAGCAGCTTAGACCCCCGATCCCCCATGGAGCGGTACTTC. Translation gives CASSLDPRSPMERYF.

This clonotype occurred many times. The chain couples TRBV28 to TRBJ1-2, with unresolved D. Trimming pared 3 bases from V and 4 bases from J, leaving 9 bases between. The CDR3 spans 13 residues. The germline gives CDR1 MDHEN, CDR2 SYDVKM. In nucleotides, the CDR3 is TGTGCCAGCAGTTTTGACGGGAGCTATGGCTACACCTTC. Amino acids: CASSFDGSYGYTF.

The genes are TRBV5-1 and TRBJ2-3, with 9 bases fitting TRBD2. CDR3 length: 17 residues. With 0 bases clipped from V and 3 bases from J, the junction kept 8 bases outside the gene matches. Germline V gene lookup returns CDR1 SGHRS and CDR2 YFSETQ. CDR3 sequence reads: CASSLGVRLAATDTQYF. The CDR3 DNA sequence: TGCGCCAGCAGCTTGGGCGTCCGACTAGCGGCTACAGATACGCAGTATTTT.

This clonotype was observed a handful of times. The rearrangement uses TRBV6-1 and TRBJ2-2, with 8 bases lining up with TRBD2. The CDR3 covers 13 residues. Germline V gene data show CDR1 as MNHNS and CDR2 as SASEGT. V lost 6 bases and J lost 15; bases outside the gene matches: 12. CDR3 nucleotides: TGTGCCAGCAGCAGAGACACCTCCGGGGGGGTGTTTTTT. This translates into CASSRDTSGGVFF.

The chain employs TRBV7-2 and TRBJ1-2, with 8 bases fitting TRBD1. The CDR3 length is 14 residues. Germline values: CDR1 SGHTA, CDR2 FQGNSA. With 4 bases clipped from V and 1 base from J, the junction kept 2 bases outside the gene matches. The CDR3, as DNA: TGTGCCAGCAGCTACAGGGGGAGTAACTATGGCTACACCTTC. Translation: CASSYRGSNYGYTF. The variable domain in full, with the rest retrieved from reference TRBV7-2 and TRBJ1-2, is GAGVSQSPSNKVTEKGKDVELRCDPISGHTALYWYRQSLGQGLEFLIYFQGNSAPDKSGLPSDRFSAERTGGSVSTLTIQRTQQEDSAVYLCASSYRGSNYGYTFGSGTRLTVV.

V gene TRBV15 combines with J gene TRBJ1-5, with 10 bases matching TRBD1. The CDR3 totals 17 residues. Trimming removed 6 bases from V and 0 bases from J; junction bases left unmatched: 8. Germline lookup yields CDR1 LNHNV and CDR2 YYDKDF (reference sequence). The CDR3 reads CATSGTGVLDSNQPQHF. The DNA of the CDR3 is TGTGCCACCAGTGGGACAGGGGTCCTCGATAGCAATCAGCCCCAGCATTTT.

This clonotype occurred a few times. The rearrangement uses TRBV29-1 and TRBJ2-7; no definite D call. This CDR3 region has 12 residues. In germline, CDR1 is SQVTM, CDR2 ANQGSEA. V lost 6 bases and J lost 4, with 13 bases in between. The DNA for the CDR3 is TGCAGCGTCAAGTCAGACCCATACGAGCAGTACTTC. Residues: CSVKSDPYEQYF.

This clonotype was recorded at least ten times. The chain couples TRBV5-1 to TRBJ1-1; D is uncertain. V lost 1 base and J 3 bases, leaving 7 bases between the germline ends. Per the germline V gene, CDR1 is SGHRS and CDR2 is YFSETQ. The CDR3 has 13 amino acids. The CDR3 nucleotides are TGCGCCAGCAGCTTGACCTTGGACACTGAAGCTTTCTTT. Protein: CASSLTLDTEAFF.

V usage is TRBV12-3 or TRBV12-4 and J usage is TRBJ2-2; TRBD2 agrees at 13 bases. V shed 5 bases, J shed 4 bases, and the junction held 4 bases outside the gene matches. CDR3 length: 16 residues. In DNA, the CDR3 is TGTGCCAGCAGTACCCGGACTAGCGGGGGCACCGGGGAGCTGTTTTTT. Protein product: CASSTRTSGGTGELFF.

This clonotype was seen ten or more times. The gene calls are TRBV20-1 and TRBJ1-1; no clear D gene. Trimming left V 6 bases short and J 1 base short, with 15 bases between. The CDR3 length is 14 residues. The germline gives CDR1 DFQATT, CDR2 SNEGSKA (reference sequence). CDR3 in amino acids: CSAHTDGANTEAFF. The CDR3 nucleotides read TGCAGTGCCCATACAGACGGAGCGAACACTGAAGCTTTCTTT.

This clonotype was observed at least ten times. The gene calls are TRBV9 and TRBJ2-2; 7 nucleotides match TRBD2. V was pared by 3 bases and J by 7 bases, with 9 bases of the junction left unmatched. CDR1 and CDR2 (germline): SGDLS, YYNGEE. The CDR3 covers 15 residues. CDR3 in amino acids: CASSDAGRVGGELFF. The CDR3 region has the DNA TGTGCCAGCAGCGACGCAGGGAGGGTAGGCGGGGAGCTGTTTTTT.

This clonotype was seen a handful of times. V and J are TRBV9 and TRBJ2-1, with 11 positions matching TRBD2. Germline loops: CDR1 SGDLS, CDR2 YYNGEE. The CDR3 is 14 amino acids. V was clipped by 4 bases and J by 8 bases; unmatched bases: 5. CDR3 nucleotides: TGTGCCAGCAGCCTTAGCGGGAGGGTCGATGAGCAGTTCTTC. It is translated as CASSLSGRVDEQFF.

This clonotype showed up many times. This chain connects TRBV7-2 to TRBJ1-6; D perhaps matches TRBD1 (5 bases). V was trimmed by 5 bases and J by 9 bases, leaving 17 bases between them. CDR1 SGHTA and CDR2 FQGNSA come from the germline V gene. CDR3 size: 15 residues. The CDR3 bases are TGTGCCAGCAGCACTCCGCAGGGACTCGGTTCACCCCTCCACTTT. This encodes CASSTPQGLGSPLHF.

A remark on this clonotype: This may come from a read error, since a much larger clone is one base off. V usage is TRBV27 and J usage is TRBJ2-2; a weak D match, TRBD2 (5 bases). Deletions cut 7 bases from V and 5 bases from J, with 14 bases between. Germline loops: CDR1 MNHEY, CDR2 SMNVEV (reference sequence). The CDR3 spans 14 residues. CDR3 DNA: TGTGCCAGCACGATTCGAGGGAAGACCGGGGAGCTGTTTTTT. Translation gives CASTIRGKTGELFF.